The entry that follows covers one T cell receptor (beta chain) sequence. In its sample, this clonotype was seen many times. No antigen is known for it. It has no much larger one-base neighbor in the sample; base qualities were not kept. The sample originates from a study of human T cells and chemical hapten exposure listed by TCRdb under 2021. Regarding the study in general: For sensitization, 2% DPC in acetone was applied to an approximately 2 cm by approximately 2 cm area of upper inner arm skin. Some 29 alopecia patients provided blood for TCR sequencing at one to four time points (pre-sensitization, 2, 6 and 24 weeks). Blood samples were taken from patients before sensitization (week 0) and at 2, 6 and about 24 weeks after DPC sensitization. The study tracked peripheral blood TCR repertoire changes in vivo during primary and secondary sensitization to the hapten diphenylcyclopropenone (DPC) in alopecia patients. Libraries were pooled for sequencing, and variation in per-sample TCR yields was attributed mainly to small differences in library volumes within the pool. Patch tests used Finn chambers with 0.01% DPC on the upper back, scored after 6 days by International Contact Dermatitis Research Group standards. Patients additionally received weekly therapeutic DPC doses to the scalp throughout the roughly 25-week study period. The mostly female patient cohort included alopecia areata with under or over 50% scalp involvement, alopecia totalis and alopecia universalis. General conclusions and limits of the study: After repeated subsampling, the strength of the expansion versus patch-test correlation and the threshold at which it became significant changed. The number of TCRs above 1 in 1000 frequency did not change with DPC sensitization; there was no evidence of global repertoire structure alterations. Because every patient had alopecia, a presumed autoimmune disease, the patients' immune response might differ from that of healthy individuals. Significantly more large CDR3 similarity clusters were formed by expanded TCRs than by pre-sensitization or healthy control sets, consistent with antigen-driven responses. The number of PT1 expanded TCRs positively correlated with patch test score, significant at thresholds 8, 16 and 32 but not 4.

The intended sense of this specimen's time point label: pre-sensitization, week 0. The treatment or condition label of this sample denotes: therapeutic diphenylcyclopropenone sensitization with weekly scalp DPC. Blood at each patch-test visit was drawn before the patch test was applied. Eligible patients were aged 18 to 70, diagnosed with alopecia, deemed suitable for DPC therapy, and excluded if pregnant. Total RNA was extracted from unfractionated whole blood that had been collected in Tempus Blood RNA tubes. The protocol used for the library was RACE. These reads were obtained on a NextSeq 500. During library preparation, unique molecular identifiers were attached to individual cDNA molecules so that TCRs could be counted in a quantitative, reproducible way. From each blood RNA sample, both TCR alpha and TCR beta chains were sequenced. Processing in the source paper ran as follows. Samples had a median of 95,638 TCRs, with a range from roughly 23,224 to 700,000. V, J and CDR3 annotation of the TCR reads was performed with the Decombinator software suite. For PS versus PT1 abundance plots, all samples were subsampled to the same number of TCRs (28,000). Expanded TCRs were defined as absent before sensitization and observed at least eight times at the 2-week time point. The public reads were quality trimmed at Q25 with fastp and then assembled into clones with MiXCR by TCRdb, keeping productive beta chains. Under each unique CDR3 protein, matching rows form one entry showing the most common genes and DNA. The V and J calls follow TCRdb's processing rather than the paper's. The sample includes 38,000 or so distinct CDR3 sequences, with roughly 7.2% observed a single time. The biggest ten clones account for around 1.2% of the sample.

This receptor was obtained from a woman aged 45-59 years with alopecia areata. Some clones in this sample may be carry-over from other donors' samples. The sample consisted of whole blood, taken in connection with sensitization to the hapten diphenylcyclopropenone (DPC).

The DNA is as follows: TGTGCCAGCAGCCTCCGGGACACATTCTTCTATGGCTACACCTTC. Its protein is CASSLRDTFFYGYTF. The sequence links TRBV28 to TRBJ1-2; the D segment could be TRBD1, given 6 matching bases. V gives up 6 bases and J gives up 4 bases, and the segment between their germline ends measures 18 bases. From the cysteine through the phenylalanine, the CDR3 covers 15 amino acids. Only CDR3 DNA remains: 45 bases, in frame from the first base. CDR1 and CDR2, looked up from the germline V gene, are MDHEN and SYDVKM.